The entry that follows covers one TCR beta chain sequence. The target antigen is unknown. Profiled with immunoSEQ multiplex PCR; TCRdb holds only in-frame clones, not every one. The table includes 35,000 to 45,000 clones, roughly 73% detected once. The sample is drawn from a study of vaccination effects on CD4 cells after COVID-19. For the study at large: Two recovered convalescent patients were sampled 16 days and one week pre-vaccination.

ViraFEST expansion of antigen-specific CD4+ T cells with viral peptide pools preceded sequencing. At the end of around 11 days of culture, CD4+ T cells were isolated. Sometime from March through December 2020, the person acquired a SARS-CoV-2 infection that PCR confirmed. Supplemented with about 10 IU/ml IL-2 and 10 ug/ml peptides, a few million PBMC per well were kept in culture. Days 3 and 7 saw half the medium replaced with IL-2 medium. The CDR3 has 11 residues. Trimming took 4 bases from V and 5 from J, leaving 4 bases between them. Germline V gene data show CDR1 as SNHLY and CDR2 as FYNNEI. The chain combines TRBV2 with TRBJ2-3; unclear D gene. The sequencing used CD4+ T cells from PBMCs cultured with a peptide pool, collected before COVID-19 vaccination. This clonotype was sampled from a human donor who had a prior SARS-CoV-2 infection. The DNA of the CDR3 is TGTGCCAGCAGTGGGCGAGATACGCAGTATTTT. It is translated as CASSGRDTQYF.